A single T cell receptor beta chain is shown here with its context. Its antigen is unknown. Per-base quality was not reported, and no clone a single base away is much larger than it. Explained via the paper, the treatment or condition label denotes: approximately 11-day PBMC culture with coronavirus spike peptide pools or control peptides (ViraFEST assay). CD4+ T cells from unexposed donors were collected before the COVID-19 pandemic (2011-2018). The ViraFEST assay, used in the study, expanded antigen-specific T cells with peptide pools and then identified the expanded clonotypes through TCR sequencing. Under 2.5 million PBMCs per well were cultured in IMDM with 5% human AB serum and roughly 9.3 IU/ml IL-2, plus 10 ug/ml peptide pools. On days 3 and 7, half of the culture medium was replaced with fresh IL-2-containing medium. After approximately 11 days of culture, CD4+ T cells were isolated by negative selection with the EasySep CD4+ T cell isolation kit. As far as cell numbers permitted, CD4+ T cells from unexposed donors were tested for reactivity against SARS-CoV-2 S and N as well as four spike pools from common cold coronaviruses. Ficoll-Paque Plus gradient centrifugation was used to isolate PBMCs from whole blood, and the isolated PBMCs were then either used fresh or cryopreserved at -140C. In general, triplicate wells were set up for every culture condition. The leukapheresis product used for the unexposed donors was purchased from a commercial source.

The entry originates in a study of vaccination and CD4 T cells after COVID-19 (dated by TCRdb to between 2021 and 2024). General notes on the study: In the convalescent cohort there were six males and four females, among whom were two Hispanic individuals, seven Caucasians, two Asians and one multiracial person. Control cultures used a CEFX viral epitope pool as positive control, an HIV-1 Nef peptide pool as negative control, or no peptide. Post-vaccine blood samples were taken a median of around 77 days after the second vaccine dose, with a range of about 14 to 241 days. The spike-specific CD4+ TCR repertoire was compared before and after mRNA vaccination in over nine COVID-19 convalescent patients and a handful of infection-naive healthy vaccine recipients. Each participant got two doses of either the Pfizer-BioNTech BNT162b2 vaccine (n=8) or the Moderna mRNA-1273 vaccine (n=2). Overlapping spike peptide pools from SARS-CoV-2 and from the common cold coronaviruses HCoV-NL63, HCoV-OC43 and HCoV-229E were used as culture stimuli. An earlier paper using these donors assessed, at the TCR clonotype level, memory CD4+ T cell crossreactivity between SARS-CoV-2 and common cold coronavirus spike proteins. Post-COVID blood samples were collected from convalescent patients a median of about 92 days after diagnosis, with a range of about 35 to 180 days.

Counted from cysteine to phenylalanine, this CDR3 has 14 amino acids. Left in the record is the CDR3 DNA by itself, 42 bases read in frame from the first base. V loses 7 bases at its end and J loses 6 bases; junction bases beyond the gene matches: 7. As encoded in the germline V gene, CDR1 is MNHNS while CDR2 is SASEGT. The paper's findings and limits, for the study overall: Of the vaccine-specific clones found in convalescent patients, nearly all (304 of 307) were mono-reactive for SARS-CoV-2 spike instead of being cross-reactive with common cold coronaviruses. The median count of SARS-CoV-2-reactive clonotypes went up from around 21 after infection to approximately 40 after vaccination, although the change was not significant. Among convalescent patients, a median about 90% of the SARS-CoV-2-reactive clones seen after vaccination appeared only after vaccination, which suggests priming specific to the vaccine. Relatively few convalescent patients were included in the study, and early timepoints after natural infection were not analyzed.

Receptor amplification or capture employed PCR. At the Johns Hopkins FTIC core, DNA from the cultured CD4+ T cells underwent TCR sequencing with the Oncomine TCR Beta short-read assay. The QIAamp micro DNA kit was used to extract genomic DNA from the cultured CD4+ T cells. Oncomine TCR Beta libraries from cultured CD4+ T cells were pooled with unique dual indexes and sequenced on an Illumina iSeq 100. The study's own analysis went as follows. Non-productive sequences were removed, and CDR3s not starting with C, not ending with F or W, or shorter than 7 amino acids were discarded. Antigen-specific clonotypes were identified with the MANAFEST web application by comparing peptide-stimulated wells with reference and other culture wells. An FDR below 0.05, an odds ratio above 5, and a productive frequency above 0.1% in at least two of three replicate wells were required for clones to be considered positive. A clonotype counted as cross-reactive if it showed significant expansion both in the SARS-CoV-2 spike wells and in at least one common cold coronavirus spike condition. Similarity between CDR3 sequences was evaluated in R version 3.6.1 using Levenshtein distances (stringdist) and unrooted phylogenetic trees (ape). TCRdb reran the public reads through fastp at Q25 and MiXCR, keeping productive beta chains. When rows share a CDR3 protein, they turn into one entry using the most common DNA and genes. TCRdb's processing, not the study's, gives the V and J calls here. The sample has about 7,800 distinct CDR3 sequences on record, under 40% of them singletons. About 20% of the sample is in the top ten clones.

This TCR came from a human donor in good health. The chain uses TRBV6-1 and TRBJ2-4, with 9 bases in between that match TRBD1. Sequencing used CD4+ T cells from blood, cultured in vitro. Here is the DNA: TGTGCCAGCACCCCCCAGACAGGGGGAAACATTCAGTACTTC. This codes for CASTPQTGGNIQYF.